A selection of T cell receptor beta chains follows, all from one sample in a study of control samples from healthy donors and cancer patients. Generated by immunoSEQ multiplex PCR, the TCRdb table keeps only in-frame clones and is missing some. The sample yields around 200,000 clones, approximately 92% seen once. Sequencing was performed on blood. The receptors were gathered from a man aged 18 to 29 in good health. Each CDR3 is given with its conserved first and last residue. D genes are given only for firm matches. The listing skips clone size in some rows; elsewhere it reads once, few, many or a size class.

CDR3 DNA: TGCGCCAGCAGCTCCAGGGGGTTGGGCAATGAGCAGTTCTTC
CDR3 protein: CASSSRGLGNEQFF
J gene: TRBJ2-1
V gene: TRBV5-1
clone size: once
D gene: TRBD1

CDR3 DNA: TGTGCCAGCATACTCGGACTAGGACGGGAAGCGCAGTATTTT
CDR3 protein: CASILGLGREAQYF
J gene: TRBJ2-3
V gene: TRBV2
clone size: .
D gene: TRBD2

CDR3 DNA: TGTGCCAGCAGCCCTCGCTTAGCGGGGGGCAGGGAGACCCAGTACTTC
CDR3 protein: CASSPRLAGGRETQYF
J gene: TRBJ2-5
V gene: TRBV3-1/TRBV3-2
clone size: .
D gene: TRBD2

CDR3 DNA: TGTGCCAGCAGTGACGGCCTTCCCGCTGAAGCTTTCTTT
CDR3 protein: CASSDGLPAEAFF
J gene: TRBJ1-1
V gene: TRBV25-1
clone size: .
D gene: .

CDR3 DNA: TGTGCCAGCAGTAACAGCGGGCCCCAGCATTTT
CDR3 protein: CASSNSGPQHF
J gene: TRBJ1-5
V gene: TRBV25-1
clone size: .
D gene: .

CDR3 DNA: TGTGCCAGCAGTGAAAGGGCAGGGCCACCATCCGAGCAGTACTTC
CDR3 protein: CASSERAGPPSEQYF
J gene: TRBJ2-7
V gene: TRBV6-1
clone size: .
D gene: .

CDR3 DNA: TGCGCCAGCAGCGACAAACCGGGACTAGAGGCGTTCTTC
CDR3 protein: CASSDKPGLEAFF
J gene: TRBJ2-1
V gene: TRBV5-1
clone size: .
D gene: TRBD2

CDR3 DNA: TGTGCCACCAGTGATTCCCCCCCTTCTTCATATGGCTACACCTTC
CDR3 protein: CATSDSPPSSYGYTF
J gene: TRBJ1-2
V gene: TRBV24-1
clone size: .
D gene: .

CDR3 DNA: TGTGCCACCAGTGGCGGGGATCAGCCCCAGCATTTT
CDR3 protein: CATSGGDQPQHF
J gene: TRBJ1-5
V gene: TRBV24-1
clone size: .
D gene: .

CDR3 DNA: TGTGCCAGCAGGAAGACAGGGCAACAAGAGACCCAGTACTTC
CDR3 protein: CASRKTGQQETQYF
J gene: TRBJ2-5
V gene: TRBV27
clone size: once
D gene: TRBD1

CDR3 DNA: TGTGCCAGTAGTCGTCTGGCGGGGGGGCCCTACGAGCAGTACTTC
CDR3 protein: CASSRLAGGPYEQYF
J gene: TRBJ2-7
V gene: TRBV19
clone size: .
D gene: TRBD2

CDR3 DNA: TGTGCCAGCAGCGAGACGGGGAGGAACACCATATATTTT
CDR3 protein: CASSETGRNTIYF
J gene: TRBJ1-3
V gene: TRBV9
clone size: .
D gene: .

CDR3 DNA: TGTGCCAGCAGTTGGGGGGCCTACGAGCAGTACTTC
CDR3 protein: CASSWGAYEQYF
J gene: TRBJ2-7
V gene: TRBV5-6
clone size: .
D gene: .

CDR3 DNA: TGTGCCACCAGCAGAGAGGGTGAAAAACTGTTTTTT
CDR3 protein: CATSREGEKLFF
J gene: TRBJ1-4
V gene: TRBV15
clone size: .
D gene: .

CDR3 DNA: TGTGCCAGCAGCCTGCTGCGGGTGGGCGAGCAGTACTTC
CDR3 protein: CASSLLRVGEQYF
J gene: TRBJ2-7
V gene: TRBV3-1/TRBV3-2
clone size: few
D gene: .

CDR3 DNA: TGCGCCAGCAGCCTGGGACAGGGAGGCTCACCCCTCCACTTT
CDR3 protein: CASSLGQGGSPLHF
J gene: TRBJ1-6
V gene: TRBV5-1
clone size: few
D gene: TRBD1